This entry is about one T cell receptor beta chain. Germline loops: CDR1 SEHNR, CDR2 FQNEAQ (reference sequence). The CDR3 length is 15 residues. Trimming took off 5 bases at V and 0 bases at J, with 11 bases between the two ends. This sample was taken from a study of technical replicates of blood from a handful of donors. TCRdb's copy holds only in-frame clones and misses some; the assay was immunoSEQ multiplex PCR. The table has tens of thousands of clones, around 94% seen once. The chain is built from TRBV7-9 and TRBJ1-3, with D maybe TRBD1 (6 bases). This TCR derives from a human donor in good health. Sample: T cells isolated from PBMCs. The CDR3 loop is CASSGTDSSGNTIYF. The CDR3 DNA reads TGTGCCAGCAGCGGGACGGACAGCTCTGGAAACACCATATATTTT.